The sequence of this T cell receptor beta chain was determined in a study of OX40 agonist ivuxolimab in advanced cancers. The overall study: Recorded diagnoses for dose-escalation patients were hepatocellular carcinoma, melanoma, renal cell or head and neck cancer. It was permissible to have had prior anti-PD-1, anti-PD-L1 or anti-CTLA-4 therapy, and 40% had some. General study results and limits: The study found that CD8+ T cells averaged more expanded clones than CD4+.

Remarks on this clone: Its antigen is still unknown.

Systemic immunosuppression or autoimmune disease history was grounds to exclude patients. CDR3 length equals 17 residues. Germline lookup yields CDR1 SGHAT and CDR2 FQNNGV. Trimming shortened V by 1 base and J by 0 bases, and 13 bases separated the two germline ends. TCRdb's table, derived via immunoSEQ multiplex PCR, lists solely in-frame clones and lacks some. Among tens of thousands of clones listed, around nine tenths were seen once. This chain connects TRBV11-2 to TRBJ2-1; D call uncertain. Sequences were derived from CD4+ or CD8+ T cells sorted from blood, sampled in a trial of the OX40 agonist ivuxolimab. The sequence was obtained from an adult with an advanced solid tumor such as melanoma, head and neck, liver or kidney cancer. The CDR3 protein is CASSLGWGESSYNEQFF. DNA for the CDR3: TGTGCCAGCAGCTTAGGGTGGGGTGAAAGCTCCTACAATGAGCAGTTCTTC.